These T cell receptor beta chains were read from a single sample in a study of identical twins. TCRdb processed the 5' RACE reads anew with MiXCR; each CDR3 protein has one entry. Of around 1.7 million distinct CDR3 sequences listed, about 32% are singletons. Specimen: cord blood. Source of these receptors: a newborn girl in good health. Both conserved end residues are part of each CDR3. Fields, in order: V gene, clone size, J gene, D gene, CDR3 DNA, CDR3 protein. The D gene is left open where the match is weak. Clone size is shown for a subset of rows, as once, few, many or a class of expanded clone.

TRBV5-1,many,TRBJ2-5,-,TGCGCCAGCAGCTTGTTTGAGGAAGAGACCCAGTACTTC,CASSLFEEETQYF
TRBV28,-,TRBJ1-4,-,TGTGCCAGCATCCAGGGGAGGCGGAAAGAAAAACTGTTTTTT,CASIQGRRKEKLFF
TRBV20-1,-,TRBJ1-4,TRBD1,TGCAGTGCTGTAGACAGGGGGCCTGAGGGATATGAAAAACTGTTTTTT,CSAVDRGPEGYEKLFF
TRBV28,-,TRBJ2-1,-,TGTGCCAGCAGTTTATCCACCCGGGGCCTATACAATGAGCAGTTCTTC,CASSLSTRGLYNEQFF
TRBV12-3/TRBV12-4,few,TRBJ2-3,TRBD2,TGTGCCAGCAGTTCCGGACTAGCGGGGGGCTGGGGCACAGATACGCAGTATTTT,CASSSGLAGGWGTDTQYF
TRBV27,many,TRBJ2-3,TRBD2,TGTGCCAGCAGCTCGTTCCTAGCGGATAATACGCAGTATTTT,CASSSFLADNTQYF
TRBV20-1,-,TRBJ2-7,TRBD1,TGCAGTGCTAGCCAACCAGGACAGGTTTACTACGAGCAGTACTTC,CSASQPGQVYYEQYF
TRBV20-1,-,TRBJ1-6,-,TGCAGTGCTAGACTCACTCAGGATGGACAGTTTTATCGGGGGGTCCTCCACTTT,CSARLTQDGQFYRGVLHF
TRBV5-1,many,TRBJ2-1,-,TGTGCCAGCAGCTTAGAACCATACAATGAGCAGTTCTTC,CASSLEPYNEQFF
TRBV25-1,few,TRBJ2-3,TRBD2,TGTGCCAGCAGTGAATCTGCTAGCGGGGGAGCTAGCACAGATACGCAGTATTTT,CASSESASGGASTDTQYF
TRBV5-1,-,TRBJ1-2,TRBD1,TGCGCCAGCAGCTTTTGGCCGGGACAGGGGGTCGGTGGCTACACCTTC,CASSFWPGQGVGGYTF
TRBV9,-,TRBJ2-5,-,TGTACCAGCAGCGTAACCGAAGGGACCCAGTACTTC,CTSSVTEGTQYF
TRBV4-1,few,TRBJ2-3,TRBD2,TGCGCCAGCAGCCTTACCGGACTAGCGGGAGAGTGGGGCACAGATACGCAGTATTTT,CASSLTGLAGEWGTDTQYF
TRBV28,-,TRBJ2-1,-,TGTGCCAGCAGTTTTCAGGATGAGCAGTTCTTC,CASSFQDEQFF
TRBV12-3/TRBV12-4,few,TRBJ1-1,-,TGTGCCAGCAGCTCCGAGGCACCCAGGGGCACTGAAGCTTTCTTT,CASSSEAPRGTEAFF
TRBV7-6,few,TRBJ2-7,TRBD2,TGTGCCAGCAGCGTAGAAGCGGGAGGGCCTGGCTACGAGCAGTACTTC,CASSVEAGGPGYEQYF
TRBV10-3,-,TRBJ1-2,TRBD1,TGTGCCATCAGCATCAGGGGGCGGGAAAATGGCTACACCTTC,CAISIRGRENGYTF
TRBV9,once,TRBJ2-1,-,TGTGCCAGCAGCCCCGGAGGGCCTTATCGGGATGAGCAGTTCTTC,CASSPGGPYRDEQFF
TRBV20-1,-,TRBJ1-6,TRBD1,TGCAGTTACTGGACAGGGGATTCACCCCTCCACTTT,CSYWTGDSPLHF
TRBV2,-,TRBJ1-6,TRBD1,TGTGCCAGCAGTGAAGAGGGGGCGGATTCACCCCTCCACTTT,CASSEEGADSPLHF
TRBV7-2,few,TRBJ2-3,TRBD2,TGTGCCAGCAGCTTAGTTCTAGCGGGAGGAAATACGCAGTATTTT,CASSLVLAGGNTQYF
TRBV6-5,-,TRBJ2-2,-,TGTGCCAGCAGTTCCTTCGGTACCGGGGAGCTGTTTTTT,CASSSFGTGELFF
TRBV28,-,TRBJ2-3,TRBD2,TGTGCCAGCAGTTTAGGCGGGAGGAACGCAGATACGCAGTATTTT,CASSLGGRNADTQYF
TRBV28,-,TRBJ2-3,-,TGTGCCAGCAGTTTAGGCAAAAGGGCTACAGATACGCGGTATTTT,CASSLGKRATDTRYF
TRBV29-1,few,TRBJ2-7,TRBD2,TGCAGCGGGGCCGGGACTACCAACGAGCAGTACTTC,CSGAGTTNEQYF
TRBV9,-,TRBJ1-3,-,TGTGCCAGCAGCGCGGGAATGGGAAACACCATATATTTT,CASSAGMGNTIYF
TRBV2,-,TRBJ1-6,-,TGTGCCAGCAGGGCGGAAAGATCACCCCTCCACTTT,CASRAERSPLHF
TRBV29-1,-,TRBJ1-2,-,TGCAGCGTCGTCCCCCGGGCCACAAATGGCTACACCTTC,CSVVPRATNGYTF
TRBV27,many,TRBJ2-7,-,TGTGCCAGCAGTTCTACAGGGCTCGAGCAGTACTTC,CASSSTGLEQYF
TRBV11-2,-,TRBJ2-1,-,TGTGCCAGCAGCTTTCCCGTCTACAATGAGCAGTTCTTC,CASSFPVYNEQFF
TRBV27,many,TRBJ2-1,TRBD2,TGTGCCAGCAGCTTACTCGGACTAGCGGGAGTCAGAGAGCAGTTCTTC,CASSLLGLAGVREQFF
TRBV27,few,TRBJ2-1,-,TGTGCCAGCAGTTTTATTACTAGTTATGCCACCTCCATTTTCTACAATGAGCAGTTCTTC,CASSFITSYATSIFYNEQFF
TRBV27,few,TRBJ2-2,-,TGTGCCAGCAGTTTATCGAAAGCTAGTGTACGGACCACCGGGGAGCTGTTTTTT,CASSLSKASVRTTGELFF
TRBV19,-,TRBJ2-7,-,TGTGCCAGTAGTATATCCAGCGGACCCTACGAGCAGTACTTC,CASSISSGPYEQYF
TRBV10-3,-,TRBJ2-5,-,TGTGCCATCAGTGTTCTTAGTCTCGGGGGCCAAGAGACCCAGTACTTC,CAISVLSLGGQETQYF
TRBV10-3,-,TRBJ2-7,-,TGTGCCACCCAGGGGAACAATGAGCAGTACTTC,CATQGNNEQYF
TRBV7-8,-,TRBJ2-7,TRBD2,TGTGCCAGCAGCTTCCTAAGGGAGGGCACCCCTGGTTTCTCCTACGAGCAGTACTTC,CASSFLREGTPGFSYEQYF
TRBV20-1,-,TRBJ1-2,-,TGCAGTGCTAGAGATACCAGGGGATGCTATGGCTACACCTTC,CSARDTRGCYGYTF
TRBV5-4,once,TRBJ1-2,-,TGTGCCAGCAGTCCGGACGCGTTAGGGAACTATGGCTACACCTTC,CASSPDALGNYGYTF
TRBV29-1,-,TRBJ2-1,-,TGCAGCATTCTCCTCGTGGCAGTCAATGAGCAGTTCTTC,CSILLVAVNEQFF
TRBV24-1,-,TRBJ2-3,TRBD1,TGTGCCACCGCTCGGACAGGGGGCACAGATACGCAGTATTTT,CATARTGGTDTQYF
TRBV2,few,TRBJ2-7,-,TGTGCCAGCAGTGTAGACCGGCCCACGGCCTACGAGCAGTACTTC,CASSVDRPTAYEQYF
TRBV4-1,few,TRBJ2-7,TRBD1,TGCGCCAGCAGCCAAGTCTGGACAGGATCCTACGAGCAGTACTTC,CASSQVWTGSYEQYF
TRBV27,few,TRBJ1-5,-,TGTGCCAGCAGTTACGAGGGACTGGGGGATCAGCCCCAGCATTTT,CASSYEGLGDQPQHF
TRBV12-3/TRBV12-4,few,TRBJ2-7,TRBD1,TGTGCCAGCAGTTCCGACAGGGCGATCTCCTACGAGCAGTACTTC,CASSSDRAISYEQYF
TRBV27,many,TRBJ2-1,-,TGTGCCAGCAGTTTAGGGACCATCAATGAGCAGTTCTTC,CASSLGTINEQFF
TRBV6-6,-,TRBJ2-7,TRBD2,TGTGCCAGCAGTTACTCGAAGTTCAGACTAGCCCCCTACGAGCAGTACTTC,CASSYSKFRLAPYEQYF
TRBV10-3,few,TRBJ2-1,TRBD1,TGTGCCATCAGTTCGGACAGGGACGAGCAGTTCTTC,CAISSDRDEQFF
TRBV5-1,many,TRBJ2-7,TRBD1,TGCGCCAGTTCCCAACAGGGGGTTTACGAGCAGTACTTC,CASSQQGVYEQYF
TRBV29-1,-,TRBJ2-1,-,TGCAGCGCTCAACACCGGTACAATGAGCAGTTCTTC,CSAQHRYNEQFF
TRBV6-1,-,TRBJ2-3,-,TGTGCCAGCAGTGAATTGACTAGGAGACGCACAGATACGCAGTATTTT,CASSELTRRRTDTQYF
TRBV19,-,TRBJ2-1,-,TGTGCCAGTAGTAGGGGTCTAGCCTATGAGCAGTTCTTC,CASSRGLAYEQFF
TRBV6-5,-,TRBJ2-5,TRBD2,TGTGCCAGCAGTTACTCGTTCTGGGAGGGGGAGACCCAGTACTTC,CASSYSFWEGETQYF
TRBV29-1,many,TRBJ1-2,-,TGCAGCGTTCCAACAGGGTTAAACTATGGCTACACCTTC,CSVPTGLNYGYTF
TRBV5-1,few,TRBJ2-7,-,TGCGCCAGCAGCTCCCGGGACAAACTCTCCTACGAGCAGTACTTC,CASSSRDKLSYEQYF
TRBV14,once,TRBJ2-1,TRBD2,TGTGCCAGCAGCCTGACTAGCGGGAGACATGAGCAGTTCTTC,CASSLTSGRHEQFF
TRBV20-1,-,TRBJ2-5,-,TGCAGTGCTAGAGCCCCATGGGAGACCCAGTACTTC,CSARAPWETQYF
TRBV4-2,few,TRBJ2-4,TRBD2,TGTGCCAGCAGCCAGAGGTGGACTAGCGGAAACATTCAGTACTTC,CASSQRWTSGNIQYF
TRBV7-2,-,TRBJ2-1,-,TGTGCCAGCAGCTTAGCGCGTCGTTCAGCCTACAATGAGCAGTTCTTC,CASSLARRSAYNEQFF
TRBV7-2,-,TRBJ1-2,TRBD1,TGTGCCAGCAGCTTAATTGCGACAGGGAGTGACTATGGCTACACCTTC,CASSLIATGSDYGYTF